This record concerns one TCR beta chain sequence. The source of the sample is a study of chemoradiotherapy in HPV16-positive cancers. The repertoire was sequenced with immunoSEQ multiplex PCR; TCRdb's copy has only in-frame clones and lacks some. The table includes about 7,000 clones, over 60% detected once. This receptor was obtained from a human donor with HPV-associated anogenital cancer. This sample was obtained from a patient who underwent chemoradiotherapy.

The DNA of the CDR3 is TGTGCCAGCAGCTTGGTTGGGACAGGGTCCTACGAGCAGTACTTC. Translation: CASSLVGTGSYEQYF. The rearrangement links TRBV5-4 to TRBJ2-7, with 9 bases lining up with TRBD1. V was pared by 0 bases and J by 1 base, with 2 bases of the junction left unmatched. The CDR3 is 15 amino acids. Germline V gene sequence: CDR1 SGHNT, CDR2 YYREEE (reference sequence).